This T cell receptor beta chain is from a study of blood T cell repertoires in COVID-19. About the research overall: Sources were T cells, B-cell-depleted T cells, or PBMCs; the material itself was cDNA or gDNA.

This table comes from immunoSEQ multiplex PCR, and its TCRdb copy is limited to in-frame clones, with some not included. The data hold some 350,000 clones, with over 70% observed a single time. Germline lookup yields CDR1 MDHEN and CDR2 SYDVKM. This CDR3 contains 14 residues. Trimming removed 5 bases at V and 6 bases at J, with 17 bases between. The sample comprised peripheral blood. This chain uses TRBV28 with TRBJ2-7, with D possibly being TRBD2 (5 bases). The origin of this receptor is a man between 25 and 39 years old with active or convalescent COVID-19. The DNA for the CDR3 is TGTGCCAGCAGTCGTGGACTGCAACACCCCGAGCAGTACTTC. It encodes CASSRGLQHPEQYF.